The clone carrying this T cell receptor (beta chain) occurred a few times. Its target is not known. This entry is derived from a study of identical twins. Overall study findings and caveats: Memory repertoires lacked the insertion deficit that abundant cord blood beta clonotypes showed.

One entry per CDR3 protein results from TCRdb running MiXCR on the 5' RACE reads. This sample carries 700,000 or so distinct CDR3 sequences, around 8.6% of them seen once, and the ten largest clones take around 0.95%. This same sample was also part of a study on yellow fever vaccine responses in identical twins.

Specimen: PBMCs. The TCR sequence derives from a woman younger than 30 in good health.

CDR3 loop: CASSSTGTGVYEQYF. DNA of the CDR3: TGTGCCAGCAGCAGCACCGGGACAGGGGTCTACGAGCAGTACTTC. The chain links TRBV5-5 to TRBJ2-7, with 10 bases aligning to TRBD1. The CDR3 has 15 residues. CDR1 SGHKS and CDR2 YYEKEE come from the germline V gene (reference sequence). V was pared by 4 bases and J by 3 bases, with 7 bases of the junction left unmatched.